The 26 T cell receptor beta chains listed next were all sequenced from one sample in a study of shared clonotypes between healthy human individuals. TCRdb's table, derived via immunoSEQ multiplex PCR, lists solely in-frame clones and lacks some. The table includes about 1.5 million clones, 95% to 97% detected once. The sample comprised naive CD4+ T cells sorted from blood. The subset denotes: CD45RA+ positively selected. All receptors come from a man aged 30 to 39 in good health.

This CDR3 reads CASGSTGRLGNQPQHF. The CDR3 region has the DNA TGTGCCAGCGGCTCGACAGGGAGGTTAGGCAATCAGCCCCAGCATTTT. This rearrangement joins TRBV28 to TRBJ1-5; 7 bases align to TRBD1. J lost 2 bases, V lost 8 bases, and 12 bases had no gene match. Germline V lookup: CDR1 MDHEN, CDR2 SYDVKM. The CDR3 runs to 16 residues.

This chain uses TRBV5-4 with TRBJ2-2; TRBD2 matches 8 bases. Germline CDR1 SGHNT, CDR2 YYREEE (reference sequence). The V segment lost 9 bases and the J segment 0 bases; nucleotides outside the gene matches: 4. This CDR3 is built from 14 residues. DNA of the CDR3: TGTGCCACCTTAGCGGGACCGAACACCGGGGAGCTGTTTTTT. Its translation is CATLAGPNTGELFF.

The J gene is TRBJ1-4, the V gene TRBV18; D call uncertain. Germline V CDR1 and CDR2: KGHSH, LQKENI. V was trimmed by 5 bases and J by 4 bases, leaving 11 bases between them. The CDR3 has 14 residues. The CDR3 DNA is TGTGCCAGCTCAATTTCGGGGTTTAATGAAAAACTGTTTTTT. Residues: CASSISGFNEKLFF.

This chain connects TRBV10-3 to TRBJ2-7; D unclear. The CDR3 is made up of 16 amino acids. Germline CDR1 ENHRY, CDR2 SYGVKD. V was clipped by 3 bases and J by 0 bases, with 15 bases between them. The CDR3: CAISEGPTESSYEQYF. In nucleotides, the CDR3 is TGTGCCATCAGTGAAGGACCGACCGAGAGCTCCTACGAGCAGTACTTC.

V usage is TRBV19 and J usage is TRBJ1-1; the D is unclear. CDR1 and CDR2 (germline): LNHDA, SQIVND (reference sequence). V was pared by 3 bases and J by 7 bases, with 6 bases between. The CDR3 covers 11 residues. The CDR3 loop is CASSMKGEAFF. CDR3 DNA: TGTGCCAGTAGTATGAAGGGTGAAGCTTTCTTT.

The V call is TRBV2, the J call TRBJ1-1; tentatively, D is TRBD1 (6 bases). The CDR3 is made up of 14 amino acids. Per germline, CDR1 SNHLY and CDR2 FYNNEI. V was trimmed by 6 bases and J by 2 bases, leaving 13 bases between them. The DNA for the CDR3 is TGTGCCAGCAGGCGGACAGCGGTTAACACTGAAGCTTTCTTT. As protein: CASRRTAVNTEAFF.

About this clone: Other DNA sequences from this sample encode an identical CDR3 as well. The genes are TRBV5-4 and TRBJ2-7, with 8 bases fitting TRBD1. This CDR3 is 13 amino acids long. CDR1 and CDR2 from the germline V gene are SGHNT and YYREEE (reference sequence). With 3 bases clipped from V and 3 bases from J, the junction kept 2 bases outside the gene matches. DNA for the CDR3: TGTGCCAGCAGCTCAGGACAGGGCTACGAGCAGTACTTC. Its protein is CASSSGQGYEQYF.

V usage is TRBV20-1 and J usage is TRBJ1-2, with unresolved D. The CDR3 is 11 amino acids. V was shortened by 4 bases and J by 7 bases, with 10 bases between the two germline ends. Germline V gives CDR1 DFQATT, CDR2 SNEGSKA (reference sequence). The CDR3 DNA sequence: TGCAGTGCTATCGAAGCAGGTGGCTACACCTTC. Translation: CSAIEAGGYTF.

This rearrangement joins TRBV10-3 to TRBJ2-1, with D tentatively TRBD2 (7 bases). The CDR3 has 18 residues. Germline V gene data show CDR1 as ENHRY and CDR2 as SYGVKD. V lost 0 bases, J lost 8 bases, and 23 bases lay in between. CDR3: CAISESGRGAGDEDEQFF. CDR3 DNA sequence: TGTGCCATCAGTGAGTCTGGCCGGGGGGCGGGAGATGAGGATGAGCAGTTCTTC.

This chain links TRBV6-1 with TRBJ1-1, with 7 bases aligning to TRBD1. The CDR3 extends over 15 amino acids. Germline values: CDR1 MNHNS, CDR2 SASEGT. The V gene end was trimmed by 3 bases and the J gene end by 1 base; junction bases not matched to a gene: 5. The CDR3 DNA sequence: TGTGCCAGCAGTGATCCGGGGACAGCGAACACTGAAGCTTTCTTT. This sequence encodes CASSDPGTANTEAFF.

The J gene is TRBJ2-7, the V gene TRBV28; 7 bases line up with TRBD1. Germline V CDR1 and CDR2: MDHEN, SYDVKM. The V segment lost 9 bases and the J segment 7 bases; nucleotides outside the gene matches: 12. The CDR3 covers 13 residues. The CDR3 coding sequence is TGTGCCAGTGGACAGGTCGTCTTGGTTGAGCAGTACTTC. This codes for CASGQVVLVEQYF.

This chain joins TRBV18 and TRBJ1-5; the match to TRBD1 covers 10 bases. CDR3 size: 18 residues. J gave up 7 bases and V 4 bases, and 16 bases lay outside the gene matches. CDR1 and CDR2 (germline): KGHSH, LQKENI. The CDR3 here is CASSRPGQGNVAGQPQHF. The CDR3, as DNA: TGTGCCAGCTCACGCCCGGGACAGGGGAACGTAGCGGGGCAGCCCCAGCATTTT.

The DNA for the CDR3 is TGTGCCAGCAGCCCCGTGGGACAGGGGAATCGCTACACCTTC. Its protein product is CASSPVGQGNRYTF. The chain uses TRBV14 and TRBJ1-2, with TRBD1 matching over 10 bases. V lost 4 bases to trimming and J lost 9 bases; unmatched junction nucleotides: 8. Germline V lookup: CDR1 SGHDN, CDR2 FVKESK. This CDR3 region has 14 residues.

V gene TRBV23-1 combines with J gene TRBJ2-2, with 10 nucleotides matching TRBD1. TRBV23-1 is classed as an ORF, of uncertain function. The CDR3 sequence is 15 residues long. V shed 9 bases, J shed 4 bases, and the junction held 8 bases outside the gene matches. CDR3 sequence: CARSRDRGTTGELFF. For the CDR3, the DNA is TGCGCCAGGAGCCGGGACAGGGGCACCACCGGGGAGCTGTTTTTT.

The rearrangement links TRBV6-5 to TRBJ2-1, with D perhaps matching TRBD2 (5 bases). This CDR3 contains 14 residues. Trimming stripped 5 bases from V and 2 bases from J, with 10 bases between. Germline lookup yields CDR1 MNHEY and CDR2 SVGAGI. The DNA for the CDR3 is TGTGCCAGCAGTCGAAGCGGCCCCTACAATGAGCAGTTCTTC. It codes for CASSRSGPYNEQFF.

The CDR3 loop is CASSEGVHSTEAFF. In DNA form, the CDR3 reads TGCGCCAGCAGTGAGGGGGTTCACTCCACTGAAGCTTTCTTT. V is TRBV10-2 and J is TRBJ1-1; D call uncertain. The CDR3 is made up of 14 amino acids. Trimming took 2 bases from V and 4 from J, leaving 11 bases between them. Germline V gene lookup returns CDR1 WSHSY and CDR2 SAAADI.

This chain links TRBV28 with TRBJ1-1, with D possibly matching TRBD1 (6 bases). V lost 4 bases and J 8 bases, leaving 8 bases between the germline ends. Germline V lookup: CDR1 MDHEN, CDR2 SYDVKM. The length of the CDR3 is 11 residues. The CDR3 nucleotides are TGTGCCAGCAGTTCGGACAGAGAAGCTTTCTTT. This codes for CASSSDREAFF.

This clone was observed a handful of times. The chain couples TRBV2 to TRBJ1-5; 9 bases agree with TRBD1. The CDR3 is 13 amino acids. Germline CDR1 reads SNHLY; CDR2 reads FYNNEI. With 8 bases clipped from V and 4 bases from J, the junction kept 3 bases outside the gene matches. The CDR3 bases are TGTGCCAGCCTAGGGACAGGGAATCAGCCCCAGCATTTT. Protein sequence: CASLGTGNQPQHF.

The rearrangement uses TRBV5-5 and TRBJ1-5; 9 bases are a match to TRBD1. The V and J ends lost 2 bases and 6 bases, in that order; junction bases with no gene match: 9. CDR3 length equals 16 residues. The germline CDR1 and CDR2 sequences are SGHKS and YYEKEE (reference sequence). CDR3 sequence reads: CASSFSGTGSGQPQHF. The CDR3 DNA is TGTGCCAGCAGCTTTTCCGGGACAGGGTCCGGTCAGCCCCAGCATTTT.

This rearrangement joins TRBV6-1 to TRBJ2-5; TRBD2 might be the D (5 bases). Germline V gene data show CDR1 as MNHNS and CDR2 as SASEGT. V was trimmed by 1 base and J by 1 base, leaving 7 bases between them. The CDR3 covers 14 residues. The CDR3: CASSEGAGQETQYF. In nucleotides, the CDR3 is TGTGCCAGCAGTGAAGGGGCGGGCCAAGAGACCCAGTACTTC.

The chain joins TRBV7-8 to TRBJ2-3; TRBD2 is a possible D gene (6 bases). Germline CDR1 is SGHVS and CDR2 is FQNEAQ. V was shortened by 3 bases and J by 2 bases, with 21 bases between the two germline ends. The CDR3 consists of 18 residues. CDR3 sequence (DNA): TGTGCCAGCAGCTTGCGGGGTCTGTCTAGGAGTCCCACAGATACGCAGTATTTT. Encoded protein: CASSLRGLSRSPTDTQYF.

This chain joins TRBV4-3 and TRBJ2-2; D unclear. There are 15 residues in the CDR3. The germline V gene encodes CDR1 LGHNA and CDR2 YSLEER. Trimming shortened V by 1 base and J by 1 base, and 7 bases separated the two germline ends. CDR3 loop: CASSQVHRNTGELFF. In DNA form, the CDR3 reads TGCGCCAGCAGCCAAGTCCACAGGAACACCGGGGAGCTGTTTTTT.

V is TRBV6-1 and J is TRBJ2-7, with 7 positions matching TRBD2. The germline V gene encodes CDR1 MNHNS and CDR2 SASEGT. This CDR3 region has 15 residues. V trimming: 2 bases; J trimming: 1 base; junction bases outside the gene matches: 5. The CDR3, as DNA: TGTGCCAGCAGTGAACGGTCTAGCGGATCCTACGAGCAGTACTTC. It specifies CASSERSSGSYEQYF.

CDR3: CASRVTGTYEQYF. The CDR3 DNA is TGCGCCAGCAGGGTAACAGGGACCTACGAGCAGTACTTC. The rearrangement joins TRBV5-1 to TRBJ2-7; a possible D gene is TRBD1 (6 bases). The CDR3 extends over 13 amino acids. V lost 5 bases and J 2 bases, leaving 11 bases between the germline ends. The germline V gene encodes CDR1 SGHRS and CDR2 YFSETQ.

The chain employs TRBV5-6 and TRBJ2-6; D is uncertain. V dropped 1 base and J dropped 2 bases, with 10 bases sitting between them. Germline CDR1 reads SGHDT; CDR2 reads YYEEEE. CDR3 length: 16 residues. CDR3 amino acids: CASSLWVGAGANVLTF. The DNA for the CDR3 is TGTGCCAGCAGCTTGTGGGTGGGCGCTGGGGCCAACGTCCTGACTTTC.

V usage is TRBV7-3 and J usage is TRBJ2-3; D is unclear. Trimming took 5 bases from V and 4 from J, leaving 7 bases between them. There are 12 residues in the CDR3. The germline CDR1 and CDR2 sequences are SGHTA and FQGTGA. As DNA, the CDR3 is TGTGCCAGCAGCCCCCCGTCAGATACGCAGTATTTT. Its translation: CASSPPSDTQYF.